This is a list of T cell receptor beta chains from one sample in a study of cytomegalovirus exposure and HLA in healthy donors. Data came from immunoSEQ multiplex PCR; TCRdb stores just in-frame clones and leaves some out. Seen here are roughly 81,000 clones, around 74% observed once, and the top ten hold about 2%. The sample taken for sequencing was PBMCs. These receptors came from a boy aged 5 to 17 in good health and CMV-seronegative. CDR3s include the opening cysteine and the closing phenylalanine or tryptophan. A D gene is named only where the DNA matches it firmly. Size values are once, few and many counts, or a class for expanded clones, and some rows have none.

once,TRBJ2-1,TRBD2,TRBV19,TGTGCCAGTAGCCTAGCGGGTTACTTCTCCTACAATGAGCAGTTCTTC,CASSLAGYFSYNEQFF
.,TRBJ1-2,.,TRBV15,TGTGCCACCAGCAGAGAAGTGGAGGCAGAAGGGAATGGCTACACCTTC,CATSREVEAEGNGYTF
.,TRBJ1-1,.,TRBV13,TGTGCCAGCAGCGTAACAGGGTCTAACACTGAAGCTTTCTTT,CASSVTGSNTEAFF
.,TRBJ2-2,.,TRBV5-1,TGCGCCAGCAGCTACCACTACAACACCGGGGAGCTGTTTTTT,CASSYHYNTGELFF
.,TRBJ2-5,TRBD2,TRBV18,TGTGCCAGCTCAGCCGGACTAGCGGGGCTCCAAGAGACCCAGTACTTC,CASSAGLAGLQETQYF
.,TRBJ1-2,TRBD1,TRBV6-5,TGTGCCAGCAGTTCGGGACAGGGGAGATTCGGCTACACCTTC,CASSSGQGRFGYTF
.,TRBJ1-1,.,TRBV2,TGTGCCAGCAAAGGGTGGTCTAGGGACAAAAACACTGAAGCTTTCTTT,CASKGWSRDKNTEAFF
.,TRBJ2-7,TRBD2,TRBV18,TGTGCCAGCTCAGAACTAGCGGGGCTAACCTACGAGCAGTACTTC,CASSELAGLTYEQYF
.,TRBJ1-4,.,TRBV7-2,TGTGCCAGCAGCTTGTATGGACAGATTAATGAAAAACTGTTTTTT,CASSLYGQINEKLFF
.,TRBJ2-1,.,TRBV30,TGTGCCTGGAGTCCGGAGGTGAATGAGCAGTTCTTC,CAWSPEVNEQFF
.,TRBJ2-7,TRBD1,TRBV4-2,TGTGCCAGCAGCCAAGATCCCCGACAGGGATTATACGAGCAGTACTTC,CASSQDPRQGLYEQYF
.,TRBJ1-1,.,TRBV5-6,TGTGCCAGCTCTGGCATGAACACTGAAGCTTTCTTT,CASSGMNTEAFF
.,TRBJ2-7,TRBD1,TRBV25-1,TGTGCCAGCAGTACAGGGGCCTTCTACGAGCAGTACTTC,CASSTGAFYEQYF
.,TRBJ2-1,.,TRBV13,TGTGCCAGCAGCTTAGGGCGGGGGCCGTCCTACAATGAGCAGTTCTTC,CASSLGRGPSYNEQFF
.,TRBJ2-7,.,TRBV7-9,TGTGCCAGCAGTTCGAAGGACACGAGCTCCTACGAGCAGTACTTC,CASSSKDTSSYEQYF
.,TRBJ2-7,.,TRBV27,TGTGCCAGCAGTATGCCGGACAGCTACGAGCAGTACTTC,CASSMPDSYEQYF
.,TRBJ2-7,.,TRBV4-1,TGCGCCAGCAGCCCAGACCAGGGGCGAAGGTACGAGCAGTACTTC,CASSPDQGRRYEQYF
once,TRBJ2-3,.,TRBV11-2,TGTGCCAGCAGCTACTCAATCGAAGGCACAGATACGCAGTATTTT,CASSYSIEGTDTQYF
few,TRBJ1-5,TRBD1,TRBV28,TGTGCCAGCAAATTCGGGACAGATAGCAATCAGCCCCAGCATTTT,CASKFGTDSNQPQHF
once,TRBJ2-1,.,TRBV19,TGTGCCAGTAGCCGGCTGGGGGCGGGAGCCTACAATGAGCAGTTCTTC,CASSRLGAGAYNEQFF
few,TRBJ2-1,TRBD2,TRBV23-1,TGCGCCAGCAGTCGCGGGGGGCTTGTCTACAATGAGCAGTTCTTC,CASSRGGLVYNEQFF
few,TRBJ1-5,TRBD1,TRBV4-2,TGTGCCAGCAGCCAAGTCGGACAGGGACTAAGCAATCAGCCCCAGCATTTT,CASSQVGQGLSNQPQHF
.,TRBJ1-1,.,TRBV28,TGTGCCAGCAGGGGGTCGGGGGGGAGGAGCACTGAAGCTTTCTTT,CASRGSGGRSTEAFF
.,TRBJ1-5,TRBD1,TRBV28,TGTGCCAGCAGCAGGGGGCAAAGCAATCAGCCCCAGCATTTT,CASSRGQSNQPQHF
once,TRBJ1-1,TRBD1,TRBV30,TGTGCCTGGAGTTACACAGGGGCTTCTGAAGCTTTCTTT,CAWSYTGASEAFF
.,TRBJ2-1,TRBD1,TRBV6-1,TGTGCCAGCAGTGAGGGACAGGGGGACTACAATGAGCAGTTCTTC,CASSEGQGDYNEQFF
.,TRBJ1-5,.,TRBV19,TGTGCCAGTAGTATACGGGGGGGAAATCAGCCCCAGCATTTT,CASSIRGGNQPQHF
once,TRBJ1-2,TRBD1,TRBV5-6,TGTGCCAGCAGCCCCGGGACAGGATTCTATGGCTACACCTTC,CASSPGTGFYGYTF
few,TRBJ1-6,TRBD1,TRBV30,TGTGCCTGGAGTGGCGGCTTATGGACAGGGGGATCGGTGGGAGACAATTCACCCCTCCACTTT,CAWSGGLWTGGSVGDNSPLHF
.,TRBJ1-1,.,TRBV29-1,TGCAGCGTAAACGGTTGGGACGGGAGAGATGAAGCTTTCTTT,CSVNGWDGRDEAFF
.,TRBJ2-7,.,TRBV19,TGTGCCAGTAGTATATCAGGGGCAGATGAGCAGTACTTC,CASSISGADEQYF
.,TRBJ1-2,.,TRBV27,TGTGCCAGCAGTCCTGCGGGCTATGGCTACACCTTC,CASSPAGYGYTF
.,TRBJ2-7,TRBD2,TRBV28,TGTGCCAGCAGGCTACTAGCGGGGGCCTCAAGTCCCCACTTC,CASRLLAGASSPHF
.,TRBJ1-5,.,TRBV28,TGTGCCAGCGAGGATGACGATCAGCCCCAGCATTTT,CASEDDDQPQHF
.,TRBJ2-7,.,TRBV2,TGTGCCAGCAGTGAACGGGAGGGGGCCCCCGAGCAGTACTTC,CASSEREGAPEQYF
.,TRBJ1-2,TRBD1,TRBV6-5,TGTGCCAGCAGTTACGCGGCAGGGGGCCACTATGGCTACACCTTC,CASSYAAGGHYGYTF
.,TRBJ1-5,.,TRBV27,TGTGCCAGCAGTTTAACAGGAGTTCATCAGCCCCAGCATTTT,CASSLTGVHQPQHF
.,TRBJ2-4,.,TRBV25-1,TGTGCCAGCAGTGCCGGACAGTCTCTAGCCAAAAACATTCAGTACTTC,CASSAGQSLAKNIQYF
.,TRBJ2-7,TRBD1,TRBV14,TGTGCCAGCAGCCAACGCGGACAGGGTCACGAGCAGTACTTC,CASSQRGQGHEQYF
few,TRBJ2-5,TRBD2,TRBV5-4,TGTGCCAGCAGCTTAAGACTAGCGGGGGACAAAGAGACCCAGTACTTC,CASSLRLAGDKETQYF
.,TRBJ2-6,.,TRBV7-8,TGTGCCAGCAGCTTCGGAGAACCTGGGGCCAACGTCCTGACTTTC,CASSFGEPGANVLTF
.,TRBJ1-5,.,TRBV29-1,TGCAGCGTACAGGCCGGCAATCAGCCCCAGCATTTT,CSVQAGNQPQHF
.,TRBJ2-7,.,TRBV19,TGTGCCAGTAGTAACCGGGTGGAGCAGTACTTC,CASSNRVEQYF
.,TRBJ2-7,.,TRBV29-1,TGCAGCGTTCAAGAGGGGACAACCTACGAGCAGTACTTC,CSVQEGTTYEQYF
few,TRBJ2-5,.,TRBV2,TGTGCCAGCAGTGAATGGGTAGTGCAGGGCACTCCCCAAGAGACCCAGTACTTC,CASSEWVVQGTPQETQYF
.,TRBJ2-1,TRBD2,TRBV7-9,TGTGCCAGCAGCATTCCCTTAGCGGGAGGGGGCAATGAGCAGTTCTTC,CASSIPLAGGGNEQFF
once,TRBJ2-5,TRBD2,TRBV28,TGTGCCAGCAGACAAAGGATTCGCGGGAGGGCCCTGGAGACCCAGTACTTC,CASRQRIRGRALETQYF
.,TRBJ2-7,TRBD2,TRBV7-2,TGTGCCAGCTCAGAACTAGCGGGAGGGCCCTACGAGCAGTACTTC,CASSELAGGPYEQYF
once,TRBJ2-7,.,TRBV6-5,TGTGCCAGCAGGGGTACAGGGTATTTTAAGGGCGAGCAGTACTTC,CASRGTGYFKGEQYF
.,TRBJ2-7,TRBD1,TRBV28,TGTGCCAGCCGAAAACGACAGGGATTGATTCACTACGAGCAGTACTTC,CASRKRQGLIHYEQYF
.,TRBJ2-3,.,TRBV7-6,TGTGCCAGCAGATCCTCTAGCACAGATACGCAGTATTTT,CASRSSSTDTQYF
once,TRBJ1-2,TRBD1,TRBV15,TGTGCCACCAGCGGGACAGGGAACTATGGCTACACCTTC,CATSGTGNYGYTF
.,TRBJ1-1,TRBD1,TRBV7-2,TGTGCCAGCAGCTCTCTGACAGGGGGTACGAACACTGAAGCTTTCTTT,CASSSLTGGTNTEAFF
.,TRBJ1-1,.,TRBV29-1,TGCAGCGCCGGGTGGCAGAACACTGAAGCTTTCTTT,CSAGWQNTEAFF
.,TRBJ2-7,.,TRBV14,TGTGCCAGCAGTCGAGCGTGGGGCGGGGAATACGAGCAGTACTTC,CASSRAWGGEYEQYF
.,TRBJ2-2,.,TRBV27,TGTGCCAGCAGTTTCACAGGGACCGGGGAGCTGTTTTTT,CASSFTGTGELFF
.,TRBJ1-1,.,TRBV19,TGTGCCAGCAAAGGCGGGCAAAACACTGAAGCTTTCTTT,CASKGGQNTEAFF
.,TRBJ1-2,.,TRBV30,TGTGCCTGGAGTAAGGGAGTGGGCGCACTCTATGGCTACACCTTC,CAWSKGVGALYGYTF